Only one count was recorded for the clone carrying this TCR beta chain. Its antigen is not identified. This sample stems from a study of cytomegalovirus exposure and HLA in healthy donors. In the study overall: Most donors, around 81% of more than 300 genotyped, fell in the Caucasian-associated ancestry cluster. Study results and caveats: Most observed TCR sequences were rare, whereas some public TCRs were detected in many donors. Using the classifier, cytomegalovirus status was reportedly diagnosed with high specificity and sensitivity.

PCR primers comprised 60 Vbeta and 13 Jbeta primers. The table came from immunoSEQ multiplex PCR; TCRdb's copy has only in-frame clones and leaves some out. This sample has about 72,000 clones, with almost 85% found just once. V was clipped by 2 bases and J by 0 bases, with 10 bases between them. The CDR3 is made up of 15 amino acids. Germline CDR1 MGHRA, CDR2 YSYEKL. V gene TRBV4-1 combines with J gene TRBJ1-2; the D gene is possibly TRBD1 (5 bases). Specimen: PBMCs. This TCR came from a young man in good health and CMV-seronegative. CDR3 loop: CASSQQGLANYGYTF. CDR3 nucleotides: TGCGCCAGCAGCCAACAGGGATTAGCTAACTATGGCTACACCTTC.